The subject of this entry is one TCR beta chain. Antigen specificity is unknown. The data belong to a study of blood T cells in healthy people across ages. General observations from the study: Since the PBMCs were unsorted, naive and antigen-experienced cells could not be conclusively compared.

The CDR3 consists of 16 residues. V lost 0 bases to trimming and J lost 0 bases; unmatched junction nucleotides: 6. Germline values: CDR1 SGHRS, CDR2 YFSETQ. Peripheral blood from each donor was collected in a volume of 8 to 10 milliliters. A second PCR, run for about 6 to 11 cycles, used a sample-barcoded 5' primer plus a J-beta primer mix. TCRdb re-called the 5' RACE reads with MiXCR, one entry per CDR3 protein. The sample consists of roughly 1,300,000 distinct CDR3 sequences, approximately 63% of them appearing once. The chain carries TRBV5-1 and TRBJ2-7, with TRBD1 identical over 7 bases. The clonotype originates from a man aged 18-30 years in good health. Sequences were obtained from blood. The CDR3 loop reads CASSLVTGAGSYEQYF. In nucleotides, the CDR3 is TGCGCCAGCAGCTTGGTTACAGGGGCGGGCTCCTACGAGCAGTACTTC.